Listed here are 6 T cell receptor beta chains from one sample, sequenced in a study of shared clonotypes between healthy human individuals. Clones were sequenced by immunoSEQ multiplex PCR, and TCRdb holds only the in-frame ones, with some missing. The table shows fewer than 550,000 clones, with around 79% occurring only once. The specimen sequenced was PBMCs. The source is a woman in her forties in good health. Some clones in this sample may be carry-over from other donors' samples.

This chain uses TRBV28 with TRBJ1-5; D is possibly TRBD1 (5 bases). In germline, CDR1 is MDHEN, CDR2 SYDVKM. V lost 5 bases, J lost 0 bases, and 17 bases lay in between. CDR3 length: 17 residues. CDR3 sequence (DNA): TGTGCCAGCAGTCCCCTGGGGTTGGGGGATAGCAATCAGCCCCAGCATTTT. Amino acids: CASSPLGLGDSNQPQHF.

The rearrangement uses TRBV29-1 and TRBJ2-1, with D possibly being TRBD2 (6 bases). V dropped 7 bases and J dropped 7 bases, with 20 bases sitting between them. From germline, CDR1 is SQVTM and CDR2 ANQGSEA. This CDR3 has 14 amino acids. The CDR3 loop is CSAASGVLGNEQFF. CDR3 in DNA: TGCAGCGCCGCGTCGGGGGTGCTGGGAAATGAGCAGTTCTTC.

The chain couples TRBV7-6 to TRBJ1-4, with a tentative D call TRBD1 (5 bases). CDR1 SGHVS and CDR2 FNYEAQ come from the germline V gene. V was shortened by 0 bases and J by 0 bases, with 14 bases between the two germline ends. The CDR3 contains 18 residues. CDR3 DNA: TGTGCCAGCAGCTTAGCGGCCCCAGGGCGGGCAACTAATGAAAAACTGTTTTTT. Residues: CASSLAAPGRATNEKLFF.

This chain connects TRBV6-1 to TRBJ2-7, with a possible D match to TRBD2 (5 bases). V lost 2 bases and J lost 0, with 8 bases in between. The CDR3 has 14 amino acids. Germline V gene lookup returns CDR1 MNHNS and CDR2 SASEGT. CDR3 amino acids: CASSEPGSSYEQYF. As DNA, the CDR3 is TGTGCCAGCAGTGAACCGGGGAGCTCCTACGAGCAGTACTTC.

V and J are TRBV18 and TRBJ1-1; D is unclear. This CDR3 contains 14 residues. Deletions cut 2 bases from V and 1 base from J, with 8 bases between. Germline CDR1 is KGHSH and CDR2 is LQKENI. CDR3: CASSPNIENTEAFF. In DNA form, the CDR3 reads TGTGCCAGCTCACCAAACATAGAGAACACTGAAGCTTTCTTT.

Worth noting for this clone: The junction departs from germline at one end; a sequencing error may be responsible. V is TRBV4-2 and J is TRBJ2-7; D is unresolved. CDR3 size: 13 residues. The germline CDR1 and CDR2 sequences are LGHNA and YNFKEQ. The CDR3 protein is CAGSQVAYYEQYF. The DNA of the CDR3 is TGTGCCGGCAGCCAAGTAGCTTACTACGAGCAGTACTTC.